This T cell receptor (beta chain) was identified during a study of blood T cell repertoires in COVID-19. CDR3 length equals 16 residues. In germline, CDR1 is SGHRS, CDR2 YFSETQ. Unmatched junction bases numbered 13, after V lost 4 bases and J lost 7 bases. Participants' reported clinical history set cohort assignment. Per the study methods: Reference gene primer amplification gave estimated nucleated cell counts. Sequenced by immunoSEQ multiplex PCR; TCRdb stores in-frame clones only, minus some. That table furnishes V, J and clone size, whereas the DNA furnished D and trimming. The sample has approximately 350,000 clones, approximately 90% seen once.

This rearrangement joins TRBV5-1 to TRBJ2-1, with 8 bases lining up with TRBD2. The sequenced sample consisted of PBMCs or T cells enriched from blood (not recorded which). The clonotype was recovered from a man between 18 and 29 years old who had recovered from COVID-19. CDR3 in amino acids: CASSRVRRGVDNEQFF. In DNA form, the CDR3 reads TGCGCCAGCAGCCGGGTCCGGCGGGGGGTTGATAATGAGCAGTTCTTC.